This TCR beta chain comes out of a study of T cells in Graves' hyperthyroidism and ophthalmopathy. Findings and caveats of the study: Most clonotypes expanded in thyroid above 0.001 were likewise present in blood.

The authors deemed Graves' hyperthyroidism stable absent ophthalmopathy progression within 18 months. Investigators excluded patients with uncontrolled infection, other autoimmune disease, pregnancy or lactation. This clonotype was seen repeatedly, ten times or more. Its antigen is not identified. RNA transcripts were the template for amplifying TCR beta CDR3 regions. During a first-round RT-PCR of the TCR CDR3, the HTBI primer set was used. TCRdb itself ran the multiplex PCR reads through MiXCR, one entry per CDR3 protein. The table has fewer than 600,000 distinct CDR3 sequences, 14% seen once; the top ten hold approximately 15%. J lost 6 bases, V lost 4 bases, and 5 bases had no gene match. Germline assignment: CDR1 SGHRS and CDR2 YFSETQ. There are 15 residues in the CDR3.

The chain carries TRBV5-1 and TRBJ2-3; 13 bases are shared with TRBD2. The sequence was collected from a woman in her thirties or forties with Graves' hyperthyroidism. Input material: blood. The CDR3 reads CASSGTSGTQDTQYF. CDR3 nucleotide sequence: TGCGCCAGCAGCGGGACTAGCGGGACACAGGATACGCAGTATTTT.